The clone carrying this T cell receptor beta chain was found many times. Its antigen remains unidentified. These data are taken from a study of neurological immune-mediated disorders. Study-wide background: Disease course was recorded as relapsing-remitting for roughly 30 and secondary progressive for about 8.5% of the 34 multiple sclerosis patients. Study-wide results and limits: In HTLV-1-associated myelopathy, TCR clonal expansion was greatest, whereas multiple sclerosis had the least, falling below healthy controls. The repertoires of 18 of 34 multiple sclerosis patients fell into one related-CDR3 cluster (a possible signature) under phylogenetic grouping.

Germline loops: CDR1 KGHSH, CDR2 LQKENI. This CDR3 contains 14 residues. Losses at the gene ends were 3 bases for V and 3 bases for J; bases not matched to a gene: 4. TCRdb fed the 5' RACE reads into MiXCR, producing one record per CDR3 protein. The table includes some 78,000 distinct CDR3 sequences, roughly 4.7% detected once. This clonotype originated in a woman under 40 with multiple sclerosis. Sequenced: PBMCs. The chain joins TRBV18 to TRBJ1-1; 7 bases fit TRBD1. Here the CDR3 DNA reads TGTGCCAGCTCACCCCGGACAGGATACACTGAAGCTTTCTTT. Protein: CASSPRTGYTEAFF.